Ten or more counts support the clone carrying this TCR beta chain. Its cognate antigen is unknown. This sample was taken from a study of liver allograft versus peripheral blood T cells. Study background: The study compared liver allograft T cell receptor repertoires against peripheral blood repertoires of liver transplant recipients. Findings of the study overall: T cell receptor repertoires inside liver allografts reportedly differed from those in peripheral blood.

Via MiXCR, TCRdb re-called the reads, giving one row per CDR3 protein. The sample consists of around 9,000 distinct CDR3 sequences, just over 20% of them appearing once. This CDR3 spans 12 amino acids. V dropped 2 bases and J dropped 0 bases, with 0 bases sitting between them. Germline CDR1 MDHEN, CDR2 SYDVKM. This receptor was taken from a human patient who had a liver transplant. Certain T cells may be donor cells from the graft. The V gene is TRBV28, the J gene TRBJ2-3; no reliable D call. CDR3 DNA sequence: TGTGCCAGCAGTTTAAGCACAGATACGCAGTATTTT. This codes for CASSLSTDTQYF. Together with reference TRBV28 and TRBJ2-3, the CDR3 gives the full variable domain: DVKVTQSSRYLVKRTGEKVFLECVQDMDHENMFWYRQDPGLGLRLIYFSYDVKMKEKGDIPEGYSVSREKKERFSLILESASTNQTSMYLCASSLSTDTQYFGPGTRLTVL.